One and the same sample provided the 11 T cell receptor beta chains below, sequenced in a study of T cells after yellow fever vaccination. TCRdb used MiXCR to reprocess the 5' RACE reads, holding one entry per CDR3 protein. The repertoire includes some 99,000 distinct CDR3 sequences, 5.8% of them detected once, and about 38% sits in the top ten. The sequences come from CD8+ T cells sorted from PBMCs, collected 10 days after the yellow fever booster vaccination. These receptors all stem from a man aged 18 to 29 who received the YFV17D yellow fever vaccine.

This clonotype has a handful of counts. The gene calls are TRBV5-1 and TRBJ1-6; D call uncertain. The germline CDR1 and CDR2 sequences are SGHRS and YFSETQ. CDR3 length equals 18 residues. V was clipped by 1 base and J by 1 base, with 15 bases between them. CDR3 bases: TGCGCCAGCAGCTTGATCTCGCCGGGCGCGTCCTATAATTCACCCCTCCACTTT. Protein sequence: CASSLISPGASYNSPLHF.

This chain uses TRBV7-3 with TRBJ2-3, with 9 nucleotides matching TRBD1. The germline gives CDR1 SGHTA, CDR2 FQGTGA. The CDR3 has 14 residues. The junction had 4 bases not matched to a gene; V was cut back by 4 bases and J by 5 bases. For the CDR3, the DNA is TGTGCCAGCAGCTCGACAGGGGGGGAAGATACGCAGTATTTT. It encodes CASSSTGGEDTQYF.

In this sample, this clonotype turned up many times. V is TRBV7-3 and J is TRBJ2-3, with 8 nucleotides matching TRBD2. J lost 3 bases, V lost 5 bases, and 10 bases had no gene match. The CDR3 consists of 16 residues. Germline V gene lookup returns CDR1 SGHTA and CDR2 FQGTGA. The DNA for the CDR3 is TGTGCCAGCAGCGGAAACCATCCTAGCGGGACAGATACGCAGTATTTT. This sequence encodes CASSGNHPSGTDTQYF.

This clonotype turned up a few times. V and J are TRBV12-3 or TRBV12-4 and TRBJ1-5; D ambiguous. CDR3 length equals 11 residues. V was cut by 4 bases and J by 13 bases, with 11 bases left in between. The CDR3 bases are TGTGCCAGCAGTTCCCCGGGAGATCAGCATTTT. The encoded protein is CASSSPGDQHF.

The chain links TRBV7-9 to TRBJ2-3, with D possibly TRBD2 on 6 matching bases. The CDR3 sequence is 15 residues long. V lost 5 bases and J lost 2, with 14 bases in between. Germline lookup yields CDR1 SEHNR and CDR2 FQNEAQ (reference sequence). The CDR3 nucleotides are TGTGCCAGCAGCACCTTGGGCGGGGCCACAGATACGCAGTATTTT. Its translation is CASSTLGGATDTQYF.

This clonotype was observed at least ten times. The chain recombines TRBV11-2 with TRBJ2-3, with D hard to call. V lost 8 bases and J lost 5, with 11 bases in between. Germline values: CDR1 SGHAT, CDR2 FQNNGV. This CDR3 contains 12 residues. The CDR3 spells CASGNRRDTQYF. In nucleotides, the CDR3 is TGTGCCAGCGGTAACAGAAGAGATACGCAGTATTTT.

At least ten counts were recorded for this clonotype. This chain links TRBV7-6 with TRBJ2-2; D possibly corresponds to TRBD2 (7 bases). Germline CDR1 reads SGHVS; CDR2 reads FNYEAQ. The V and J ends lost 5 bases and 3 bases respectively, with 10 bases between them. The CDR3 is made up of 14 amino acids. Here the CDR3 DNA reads TGTGCCAGCAGCGGGGGGGCCGACACCGGGGAGCTGTTTTTT. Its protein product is CASSGGADTGELFF.

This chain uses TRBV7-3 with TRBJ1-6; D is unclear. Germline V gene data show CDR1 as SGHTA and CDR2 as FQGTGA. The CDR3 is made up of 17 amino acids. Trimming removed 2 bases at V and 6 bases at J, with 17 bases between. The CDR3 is CASSLPLRMGTNSPLHF. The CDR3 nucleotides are TGTGCCAGCAGCTTACCGCTCAGGATGGGCACTAATTCACCCCTCCACTTT.

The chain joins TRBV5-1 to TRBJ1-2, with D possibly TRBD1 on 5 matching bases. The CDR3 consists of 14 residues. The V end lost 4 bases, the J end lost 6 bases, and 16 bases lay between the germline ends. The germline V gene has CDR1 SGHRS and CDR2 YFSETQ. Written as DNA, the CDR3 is TGCGCCAGCAGCGAGTACAGGCCCCATCATGGCTACACCTTC. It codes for CASSEYRPHHGYTF.

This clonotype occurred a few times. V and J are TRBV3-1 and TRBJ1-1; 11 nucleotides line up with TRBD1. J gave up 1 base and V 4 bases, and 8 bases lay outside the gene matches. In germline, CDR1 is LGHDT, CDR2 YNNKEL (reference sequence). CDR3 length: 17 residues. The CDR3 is CASSPSGQGEANTEAFF. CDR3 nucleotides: TGTGCCAGCAGCCCATCGGGACAGGGGGAAGCGAACACTGAAGCTTTCTTT.

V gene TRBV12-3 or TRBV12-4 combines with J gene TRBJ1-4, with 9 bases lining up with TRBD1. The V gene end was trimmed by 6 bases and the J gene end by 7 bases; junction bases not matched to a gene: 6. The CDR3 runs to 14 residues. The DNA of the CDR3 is TGTGCCAGCAGCAAGGACAGGGGCGGTGAAAAACTGTTTTTT. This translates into CASSKDRGGEKLFF.